Listed here is a single T cell receptor beta chain. This record comes from a study of CD8+ T cells in alopecia areata. Sequencing templates came from extracted RNA that was reverse transcribed into cDNA. Some clones are missing from TCRdb's copy, which holds only in-frame ones; the method was immunoSEQ multiplex PCR. Among more than 200,000 clones listed, 64% were seen once. With 5 bases removed from V and 2 bases from J, the gap between germline ends came to 13 bases. There are 14 residues in the CDR3. Germline CDR1 MGHDK, CDR2 SYGVNS. As for treatment: oral pan-JAK inhibitor, 5-10 mg twice daily. The sequenced sample was CD4+ T cells sorted from blood, obtained at week 4, from a patient treated with tofacitinib. The chain employs TRBV25-1 and TRBJ2-7, with D perhaps matching TRBD1 or TRBD2 (5 bases each). The TCR sequence derives from a human donor with alopecia areata. The CDR3 loop is CASSNQGRTYEQYF. In nucleotides, the CDR3 is TGTGCCAGCAGTAACCAGGGACGGACCTACGAGCAGTACTTC.